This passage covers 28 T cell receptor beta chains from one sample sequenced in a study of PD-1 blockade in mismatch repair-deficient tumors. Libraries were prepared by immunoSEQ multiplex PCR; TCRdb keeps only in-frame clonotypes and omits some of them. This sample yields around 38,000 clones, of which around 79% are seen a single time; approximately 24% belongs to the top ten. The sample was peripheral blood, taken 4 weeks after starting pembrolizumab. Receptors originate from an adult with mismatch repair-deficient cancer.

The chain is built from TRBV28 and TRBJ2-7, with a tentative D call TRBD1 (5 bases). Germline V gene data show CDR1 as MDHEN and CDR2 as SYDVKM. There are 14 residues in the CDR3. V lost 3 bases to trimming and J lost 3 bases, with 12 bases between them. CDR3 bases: TGTGCCAGCAGTTTCTCGTCTAGGGGCTACGAGCAGTACTTC. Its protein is CASSFSSRGYEQYF. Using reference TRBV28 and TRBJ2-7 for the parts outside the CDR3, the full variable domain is DVKVTQSSRYLVKRTGEKVFLECVQDMDHENMFWYRQDPGLGLRLIYFSYDVKMKEKGDIPEGYSVSREKKERFSLILESASTNQTSMYLCASSFSSRGYEQYFGPGTRLTVT.

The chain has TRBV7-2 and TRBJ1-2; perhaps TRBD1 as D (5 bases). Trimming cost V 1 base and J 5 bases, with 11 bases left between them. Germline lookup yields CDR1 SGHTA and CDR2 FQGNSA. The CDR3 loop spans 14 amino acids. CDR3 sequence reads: CASSLVAGEYGYTF. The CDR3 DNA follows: TGTGCCAGCAGCTTAGTGGCGGGGGAGTATGGCTACACCTTC.

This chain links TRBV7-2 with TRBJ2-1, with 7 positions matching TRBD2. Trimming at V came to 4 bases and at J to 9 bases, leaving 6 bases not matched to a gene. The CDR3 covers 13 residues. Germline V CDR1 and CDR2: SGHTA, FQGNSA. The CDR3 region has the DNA TGTGCCAGCAGCTGGGGACTACATGCTGAGCAGTTCTTC. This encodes CASSWGLHAEQFF.

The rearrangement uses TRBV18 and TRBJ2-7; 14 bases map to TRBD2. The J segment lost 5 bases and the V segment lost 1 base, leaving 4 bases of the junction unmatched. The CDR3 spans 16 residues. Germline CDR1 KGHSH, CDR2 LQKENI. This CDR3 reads CASSPRGTSGSNEQYF. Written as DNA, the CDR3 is TGTGCCAGCTCACCACGGGGGACTAGCGGGAGTAACGAGCAGTACTTC. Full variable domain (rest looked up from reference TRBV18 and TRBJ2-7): NAGVMQNPRHLVRRRGQEARLRCSPMKGHSHVYWYRQLPEEGLKFMVYLQKENIIDESGMPKERFSAEFPKEGPSILRIQQVVRGDSAAYFCASSPRGTSGSNEQYFGPGTRLTVT.

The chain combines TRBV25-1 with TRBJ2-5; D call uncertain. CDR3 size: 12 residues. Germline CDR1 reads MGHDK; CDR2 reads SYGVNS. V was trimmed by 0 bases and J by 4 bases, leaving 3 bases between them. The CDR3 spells CASSEYRETQYF. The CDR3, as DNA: TGTGCCAGCAGTGAATATAGAGAGACCCAGTACTTC.

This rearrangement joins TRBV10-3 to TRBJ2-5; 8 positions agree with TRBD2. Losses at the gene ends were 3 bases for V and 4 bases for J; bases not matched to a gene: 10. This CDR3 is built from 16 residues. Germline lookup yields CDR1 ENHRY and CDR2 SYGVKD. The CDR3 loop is CAISDSRAGGSETQYF. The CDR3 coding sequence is TGTGCCATCAGTGATAGCCGGGCGGGAGGCTCAGAGACCCAGTACTTC.

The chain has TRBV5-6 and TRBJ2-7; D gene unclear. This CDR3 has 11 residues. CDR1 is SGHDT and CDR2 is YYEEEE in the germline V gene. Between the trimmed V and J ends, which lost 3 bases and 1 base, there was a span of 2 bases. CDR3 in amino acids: CASSSSYEQYF. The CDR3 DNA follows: TGTGCCAGCAGCTCTTCCTACGAGCAGTACTTC.

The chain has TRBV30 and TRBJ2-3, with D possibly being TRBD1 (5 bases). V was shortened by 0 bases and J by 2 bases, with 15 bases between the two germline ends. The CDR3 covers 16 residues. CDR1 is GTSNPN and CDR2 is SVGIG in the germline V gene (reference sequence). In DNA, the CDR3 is TGTGCCTGGAGTGTACTTGCAGGGTTATTCACAGATACGCAGTATTTT. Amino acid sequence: CAWSVLAGLFTDTQYF.

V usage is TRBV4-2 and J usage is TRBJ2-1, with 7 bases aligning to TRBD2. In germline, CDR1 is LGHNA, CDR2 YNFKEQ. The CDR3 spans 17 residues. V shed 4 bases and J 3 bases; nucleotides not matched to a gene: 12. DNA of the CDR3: TGTGCCAGCAGCCCCCGCGGGGTCCAGCGGGACTACAATGAGCAGTTCTTC. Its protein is CASSPRGVQRDYNEQFF.

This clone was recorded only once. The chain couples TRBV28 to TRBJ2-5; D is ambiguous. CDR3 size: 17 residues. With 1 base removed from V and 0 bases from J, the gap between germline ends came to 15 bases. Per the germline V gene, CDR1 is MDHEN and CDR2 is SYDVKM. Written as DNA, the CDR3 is TGTGCCAGCAGTTTATTTGGGGAAGCGTCCTACCAAGAGACCCAGTACTTC. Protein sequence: CASSLFGEASYQETQYF.

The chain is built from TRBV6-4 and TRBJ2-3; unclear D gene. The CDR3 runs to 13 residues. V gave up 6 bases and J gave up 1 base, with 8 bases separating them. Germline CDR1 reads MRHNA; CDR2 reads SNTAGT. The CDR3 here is CASSVDGTDTQYF. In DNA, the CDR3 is TGTGCCAGCAGCGTCGACGGCACAGATACGCAGTATTTT.

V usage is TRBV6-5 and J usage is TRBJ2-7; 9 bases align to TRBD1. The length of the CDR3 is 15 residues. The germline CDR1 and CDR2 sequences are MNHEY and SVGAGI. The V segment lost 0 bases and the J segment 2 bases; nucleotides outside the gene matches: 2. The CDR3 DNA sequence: TGTGCCAGCAGTTACTCTGGGACAGGGACCTACGAGCAGTACTTC. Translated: CASSYSGTGTYEQYF.

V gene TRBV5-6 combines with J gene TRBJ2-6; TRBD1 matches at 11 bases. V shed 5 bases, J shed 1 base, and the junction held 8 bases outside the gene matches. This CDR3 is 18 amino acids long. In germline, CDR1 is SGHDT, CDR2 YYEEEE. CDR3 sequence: CASRRWRDRGSGANVLTF. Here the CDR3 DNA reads TGTGCCAGCAGACGCTGGAGGGACAGGGGGTCTGGGGCCAACGTCCTGACTTTC.

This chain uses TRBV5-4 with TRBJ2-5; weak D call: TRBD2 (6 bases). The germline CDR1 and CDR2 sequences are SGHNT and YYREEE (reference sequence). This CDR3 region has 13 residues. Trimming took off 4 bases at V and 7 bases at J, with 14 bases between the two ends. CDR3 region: CASSPDYAGTQYF. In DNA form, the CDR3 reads TGTGCCAGCAGCCCGGACTATGCGGGGACCCAGTACTTC.

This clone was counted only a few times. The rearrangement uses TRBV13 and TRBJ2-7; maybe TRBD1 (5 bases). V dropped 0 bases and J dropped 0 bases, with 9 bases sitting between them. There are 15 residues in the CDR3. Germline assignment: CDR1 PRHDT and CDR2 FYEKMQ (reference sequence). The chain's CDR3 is CASSLGPQGSYEQYF. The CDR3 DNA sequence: TGTGCCAGCAGCTTAGGACCGCAGGGCTCCTACGAGCAGTACTTC.

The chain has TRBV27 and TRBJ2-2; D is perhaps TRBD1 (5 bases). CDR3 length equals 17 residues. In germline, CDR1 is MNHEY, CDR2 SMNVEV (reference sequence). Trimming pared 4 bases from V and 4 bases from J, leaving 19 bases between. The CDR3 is CASSSPWQGGPTGELFF. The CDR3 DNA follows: TGTGCCAGCAGTTCCCCCTGGCAGGGTGGTCCCACCGGGGAGCTGTTTTTT.

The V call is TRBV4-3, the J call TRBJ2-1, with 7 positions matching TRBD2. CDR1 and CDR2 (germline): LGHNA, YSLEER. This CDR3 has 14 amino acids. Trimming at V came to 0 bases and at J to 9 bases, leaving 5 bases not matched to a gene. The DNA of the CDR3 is TGCGCCAGCAGCCAAGATGGGGGGGGAGTTGAGCAGTTCTTC. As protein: CASSQDGGGVEQFF.

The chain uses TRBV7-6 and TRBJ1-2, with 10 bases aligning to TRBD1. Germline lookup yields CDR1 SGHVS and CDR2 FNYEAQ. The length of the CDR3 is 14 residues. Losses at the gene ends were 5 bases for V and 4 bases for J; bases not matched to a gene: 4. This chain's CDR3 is CASSRGDRGYGYTF. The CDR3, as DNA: TGTGCCAGCAGCCGTGGGGACAGGGGCTATGGCTACACCTTC.

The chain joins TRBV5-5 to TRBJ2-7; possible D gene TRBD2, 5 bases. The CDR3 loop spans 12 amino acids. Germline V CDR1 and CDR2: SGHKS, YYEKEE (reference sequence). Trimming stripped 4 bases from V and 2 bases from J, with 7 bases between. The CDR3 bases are TGTGCCAGCAGCCGAGGGACCTACGAGCAGTACTTC. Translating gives CASSRGTYEQYF.

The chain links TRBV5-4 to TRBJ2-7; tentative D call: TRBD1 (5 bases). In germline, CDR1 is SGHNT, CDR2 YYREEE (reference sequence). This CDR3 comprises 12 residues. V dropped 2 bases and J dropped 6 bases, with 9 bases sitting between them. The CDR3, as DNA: TGTGCCAGCAGCTTAGGGGCTGCCGAGCAGTACTTC. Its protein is CASSLGAAEQYF.

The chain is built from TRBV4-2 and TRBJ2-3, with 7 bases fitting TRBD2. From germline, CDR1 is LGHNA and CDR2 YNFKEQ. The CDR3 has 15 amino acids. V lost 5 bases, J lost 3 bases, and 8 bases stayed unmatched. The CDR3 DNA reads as TGTGCCAGCAGCTCGCAGGCTAGCGGAACAGATACGCAGTATTTT. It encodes CASSSQASGTDTQYF.

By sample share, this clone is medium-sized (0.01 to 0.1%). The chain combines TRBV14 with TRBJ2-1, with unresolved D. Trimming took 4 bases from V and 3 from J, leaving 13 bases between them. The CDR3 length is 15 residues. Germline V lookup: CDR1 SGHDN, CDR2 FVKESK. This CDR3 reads CASSLGNWDYNEQFF. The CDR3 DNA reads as TGTGCCAGCAGCCTAGGGAACTGGGACTACAATGAGCAGTTCTTC. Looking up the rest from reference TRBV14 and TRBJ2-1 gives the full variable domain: EAGVTQFPSHSVIEKGQTVTLRCDPISGHDNLYWYRRVMGKEIKFLLHFVKESKQDESGMPNNRFLAERTGGTYSTLKVQPAELEDSGVYFCASSLGNWDYNEQFFGPGTRLTVL.

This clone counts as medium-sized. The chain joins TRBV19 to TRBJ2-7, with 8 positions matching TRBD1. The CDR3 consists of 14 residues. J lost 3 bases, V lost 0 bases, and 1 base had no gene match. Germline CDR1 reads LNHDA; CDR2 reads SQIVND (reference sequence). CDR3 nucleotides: TGTGCCAGTAGTATAGAAGGGACAGGCTACGAGCAGTACTTC. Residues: CASSIEGTGYEQYF.

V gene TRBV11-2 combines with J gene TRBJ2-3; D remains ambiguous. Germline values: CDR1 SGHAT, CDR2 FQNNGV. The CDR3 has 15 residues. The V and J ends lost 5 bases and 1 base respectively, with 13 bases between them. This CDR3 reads CASSPDLGRTDTQYF. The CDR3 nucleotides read TGTGCCAGCAGCCCGGACCTTGGGCGCACAGATACGCAGTATTTT.

CDR3 nucleotide sequence: TGTGCCAGCAAAGACGGGAGCTCCTACAATGAGCAGTTCTTC. Amino acids: CASKDGSSYNEQFF. The genes are TRBV6-5 and TRBJ2-1, with a possible D match to TRBD2 (6 bases). The V and J ends lost 7 bases and 0 bases respectively, with 10 bases between them. The CDR3 consists of 14 residues. Per the germline V gene, CDR1 is MNHEY and CDR2 is SVGAGI.

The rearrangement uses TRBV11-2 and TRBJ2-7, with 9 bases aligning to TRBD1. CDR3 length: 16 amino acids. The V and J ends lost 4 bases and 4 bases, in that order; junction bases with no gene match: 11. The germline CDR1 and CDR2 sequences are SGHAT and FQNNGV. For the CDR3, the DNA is TGTGCCAGCAGCTACCAGACCGGGACAGGGCGATACGAGCAGTACTTC. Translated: CASSYQTGTGRYEQYF. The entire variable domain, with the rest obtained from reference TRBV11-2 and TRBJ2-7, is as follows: EAGVAQSPRYKIIEKRQSVAFWCNPISGHATLYWYQQILGQGPKLLIQFQNNGVVDDSQLPKDRFSAERLKGVDSTLKIQPAKLEDSAVYLCASSYQTGTGRYEQYFGPGTRLTVT.

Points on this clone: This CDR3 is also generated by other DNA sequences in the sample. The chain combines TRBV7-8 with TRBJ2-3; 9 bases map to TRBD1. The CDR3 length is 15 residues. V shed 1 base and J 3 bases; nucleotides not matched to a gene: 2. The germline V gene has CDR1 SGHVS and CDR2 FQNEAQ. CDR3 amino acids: CASSLEGQGTDTQYF. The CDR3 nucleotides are TGTGCCAGCAGCTTAGAGGGACAGGGAACAGATACGCAGTATTTT.

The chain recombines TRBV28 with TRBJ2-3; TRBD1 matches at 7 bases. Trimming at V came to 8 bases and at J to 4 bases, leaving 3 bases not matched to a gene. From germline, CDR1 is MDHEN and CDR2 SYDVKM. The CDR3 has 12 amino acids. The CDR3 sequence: CASYQGADTQYF. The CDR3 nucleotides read TGTGCCAGCTATCAGGGGGCAGATACGCAGTATTTT.